These T cell receptor beta chains were read from a single sample in a study of CD8+ T cells in alopecia areata. The method was immunoSEQ multiplex PCR; TCRdb's version includes in-frame clones alone and lacks a portion of them. This sample has more than 100,000 clones, with about 50% found just once. Sequenced here: CD4+ T cells sorted from blood, sampled at week 4, from a patient treated with tofacitinib. The receptor set was obtained from a human donor with alopecia areata. Each CDR3 is given with its conserved first and last residue. Each record gives: clone size, V gene, J gene, D gene, CDR3 protein, CDR3 DNA. D genes are given only for firm matches. Clone size is not always given. Where it is, it says once, few, many or a class for expanded clones.

few	TRBV7-2	TRBJ2-1	.	CASSLALIEQFF	TGTGCCAGCAGCTTAGCGCTGATTGAGCAGTTCTTC
.	TRBV7-9	TRBJ2-5	.	CASSSDRTSQYF	TGTGCCAGCAGTTCGGACCGGACTTCCCAGTACTTC
few	TRBV5-1	TRBJ2-3	TRBD2	CASSLQRGATDTQYF	TGCGCCAGCAGCTTGCAGCGGGGGGCCACAGATACGCAGTATTTT
.	TRBV30	TRBJ2-3	.	CAWALSRTDTQYF	TGTGCCTGGGCACTCTCCCGGACAGATACGCAGTATTTT
.	TRBV18	TRBJ1-5	TRBD1	CASSQGTGGRNQPQHF	TGTGCCAGCTCACAGGGGACAGGGGGACGCAATCAGCCCCAGCATTTT
.	TRBV14	TRBJ2-6	.	CASSQDREGAGYSGANVLTF	TGTGCCAGCAGCCAAGATCGCGAAGGGGCGGGGTACTCTGGGGCCAACGTCCTGACTTTC
.	TRBV7-2	TRBJ1-1	.	CASSLRAGEAFF	TGTGCCAGCAGCTTAAGGGCAGGGGAAGCTTTCTTT
few	TRBV19	TRBJ2-4	.	CASLDGAKNIQYF	TGTGCCAGTCTAGACGGGGCCAAAAACATTCAGTACTTC
.	TRBV5-1	TRBJ2-1	TRBD2	CASSTGLAGDNEQFF	TGCGCCAGCAGCACCGGACTAGCGGGAGACAATGAGCAGTTCTTC
.	TRBV29-1	TRBJ1-5	.	CSVKRQADQPQHF	TGCAGCGTCAAGCGACAGGCGGATCAGCCCCAGCATTTT
few	TRBV29-1	TRBJ1-1	.	CSVDRGEVMNTEAFF	TGCAGCGTTGACCGCGGAGAGGTGATGAACACTGAAGCTTTCTTT
few	TRBV5-6	TRBJ2-6	.	CASSYDQVAGANVLTF	TGTGCCAGCAGCTACGACCAGGTTGCCGGGGCCAACGTCCTGACTTTC
few	TRBV27	TRBJ2-7	TRBD1	CASGEPGTGTYEQYF	TGTGCCAGCGGAGAACCCGGGACAGGGACCTACGAGCAGTACTTC
few	TRBV6-6	TRBJ2-7	TRBD1	CASSYGTGGSYEQYF	TGTGCCAGCAGTTACGGGACAGGTGGCTCCTACGAGCAGTACTTC
.	TRBV29-1	TRBJ2-6	.	CSVRVGVNRFSGANVLTF	TGCAGCGTTCGGGTTGGGGTCAACCGGTTCTCTGGGGCCAACGTCCTGACTTTC
few	TRBV5-1	TRBJ2-1	TRBD2	CASSLESGENEQFF	TGCGCCAGCAGCTTGGAAAGCGGGGAGAATGAGCAGTTCTTC
.	TRBV29-1	TRBJ2-7	.	CSAAGGVPSYEQYF	TGCAGCGCCGCAGGAGGAGTTCCGTCCTACGAGCAGTACTTC
.	TRBV4-1	TRBJ1-2	.	CASSQDQTLNYGYTF	TGCGCCAGCAGCCAAGATCAGACGTTGAACTATGGCTACACCTTC
.	TRBV5-1	TRBJ1-1	.	CASSLDGVNTEAFF	TGCGCCAGCAGCTTGGACGGGGTAAACACTGAAGCTTTCTTT
many	TRBV6-5	TRBJ1-2	.	CASSRGSLYGYTF	TGTGCCAGCAGTCGGGGGAGTCTCTATGGCTACACCTTC
.	TRBV27	TRBJ1-2	.	CASSLGGLGGYTF	TGTGCCAGCAGTCTAGGAGGATTGGGTGGCTACACCTTC
.	TRBV2	TRBJ1-2	TRBD1	CASSELAGGYGYTF	TGTGCCAGCAGTGAACTGGCAGGGGGTTATGGCTACACCTTC
.	TRBV4-1	TRBJ2-5	.	CASSSIADQETQYF	TGCGCCAGCAGCAGTATTGCGGACCAAGAGACCCAGTACTTC
.	TRBV14	TRBJ2-3	TRBD2	CASSPGTSGGKHTDTQYF	TGTGCCAGCAGCCCTGGGACTAGCGGGGGTAAACACACAGATACGCAGTATTTT
.	TRBV5-1	TRBJ2-4	.	CASSTGTSNIQYF	TGCGCCAGCAGCACCGGGACCTCAAACATTCAGTACTTC
.	TRBV7-2	TRBJ2-3	.	CASSFGGRPDTQYF	TGTGCCAGCAGCTTCGGGGGGCGCCCAGATACGCAGTATTTT
few	TRBV19	TRBJ1-5	TRBD1	CASSIARTGDGGQPQHF	TGTGCCAGTAGTATAGCCCGGACAGGGGATGGCGGCCAGCCCCAGCATTTT
.	TRBV5-1	TRBJ1-4	.	CASSAAVRASTNEKLFF	TGCGCCAGCAGCGCCGCGGTAAGGGCCTCAACTAATGAAAAACTGTTTTTT
.	TRBV5-1	TRBJ1-2	.	CASSLAPRLRETNYGYTF	TGCGCCAGCAGCCTGGCACCCAGACTACGGGAGACTAACTATGGCTACACCTTC
few	TRBV30	TRBJ2-7	.	CAWTKDGTYEQYF	TGTGCCTGGACTAAGGACGGCACGTACGAGCAGTACTTC
.	TRBV30	TRBJ2-3	TRBD2	CAWSVRGGVNTQYF	TGTGCCTGGAGTGTACGCGGGGGGGTGAATACGCAGTATTTT
.	TRBV5-1	TRBJ2-7	.	CASSLELAYEQYF	TGCGCCAGCAGCTTGGAACTAGCCTACGAGCAGTACTTC
.	TRBV30	TRBJ1-5	.	CAWSKDTNQPQHF	TGTGCCTGGAGTAAGGACACTAATCAGCCCCAGCATTTT
.	TRBV30	TRBJ2-5	.	CAWSALKTQYF	TGTGCCTGGAGCGCCCTGAAGACCCAGTACTTC
medium-sized	TRBV5-1	TRBJ2-1	TRBD1	CASSLVGQSVQFF	TGCGCCAGCAGCTTGGTGGGACAGTCAGTCCAGTTCTTC
.	TRBV7-9	TRBJ2-1	TRBD1	CASSLGTGIENEQFF	TGTGCCAGCAGCTTAGGGACAGGGATCGAAAATGAGCAGTTCTTC
.	TRBV30	TRBJ1-5	.	CAFGRINQPQHF	TGTGCCTTTGGCAGGATTAATCAGCCCCAGCATTTT
.	TRBV28	TRBJ2-5	.	CASSSPTGAGETQYF	TGTGCCAGCAGTTCCCCTACGGGAGCCGGTGAGACCCAGTACTTC
few	TRBV5-1	TRBJ2-7	TRBD1	CASSRGTGGLTEQYF	TGCGCCAGCAGCCGCGGGACAGGGGGCCTTACGGAGCAGTACTTC
few	TRBV4-1	TRBJ1-1	.	CASSRTLGSGAEAFF	TGCGCCAGCAGCCGCACCTTGGGCTCGGGCGCTGAAGCTTTCTTT